Listed below are T cell receptor beta chains from one sample, sequenced in a study of T cells after yellow fever vaccination. TCRdb reprocessed the 5' RACE reads with MiXCR, giving one entry per CDR3 protein. This sample carries roughly 500,000 distinct CDR3 sequences, about a fifth of them seen once, and the ten largest clones take roughly an eighth. The specimen was PBMCs, collected 15 days after the yellow fever booster vaccination. The receptor source for this set is a man under 40 who received the YFV17D yellow fever vaccine. The CDR3 runs from the conserved cysteine through the conserved F or W. The D gene is left open where the match is weak. Expanded clones are given a class, and other clones once, few, many or no size at all.

J gene	V gene	clone size	D gene	CDR3 DNA	CDR3 protein
TRBJ1-1	TRBV6-1	few	TRBD1	TGTGCCAGCAGTGGACAGGGGGCTGGGAACACTGAAGCTTTCTTT	CASSGQGAGNTEAFF
TRBJ2-7	TRBV18	NA	TRBD2	TGTGCCAGCTCACAGGGACTAGCGGGATCCCACGAGCAGTACTTC	CASSQGLAGSHEQYF
TRBJ2-1	TRBV9	NA	NA	TGTGCCAGCAGCGGTATACTAGGGGAGCAGTTCTTC	CASSGILGEQFF
TRBJ1-1	TRBV10-3	NA	TRBD1	TGTGCCATCAGTGGGAACAGGGGGCAAGATGAAGCTTTCTTT	CAISGNRGQDEAFF
TRBJ2-1	TRBV7-9	few	NA	TGTGCCAGCAGCTTAACCCGGGAGCAGTTCTTC	CASSLTREQFF
TRBJ1-1	TRBV7-2	NA	NA	TGTGCCAGCAGCTTAGAGCACGGGGGGGCCACTGAAGCTTTCTTT	CASSLEHGGATEAFF
TRBJ2-1	TRBV20-1	few	NA	TGCAGTGCTAGAGAATCCCGCTCCTACAATGAGCAGTTCTTC	CSARESRSYNEQFF
TRBJ2-5	TRBV5-1	NA	TRBD1	TGCGCCAGTAACAAGGGACAGCAAGAGACCCAGTACTTC	CASNKGQQETQYF
TRBJ1-4	TRBV7-2	NA	NA	TGTGCCAGCAGCTCCGCCCCTGGCAGGAAGTTGGAAAAACTGTTTTTT	CASSSAPGRKLEKLFF
TRBJ2-2	TRBV12-3/TRBV12-4	NA	NA	TGTGCCAGCAGTTACCTGGCCAGGGGCGCCGGGGAGCTGTTTTTT	CASSYLARGAGELFF